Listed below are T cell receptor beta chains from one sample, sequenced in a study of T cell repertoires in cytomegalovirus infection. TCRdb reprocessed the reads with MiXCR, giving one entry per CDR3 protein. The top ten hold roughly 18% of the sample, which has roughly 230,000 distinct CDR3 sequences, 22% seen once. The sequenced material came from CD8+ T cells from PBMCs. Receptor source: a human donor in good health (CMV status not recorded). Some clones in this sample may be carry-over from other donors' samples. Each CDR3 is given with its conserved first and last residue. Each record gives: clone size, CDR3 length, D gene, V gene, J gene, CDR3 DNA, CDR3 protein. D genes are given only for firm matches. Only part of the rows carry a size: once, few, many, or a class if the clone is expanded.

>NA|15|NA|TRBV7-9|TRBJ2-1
TGTGCCAGCAGCTTAGGCGCGGGTAATAACAATGAGCAGTTCTTC
CASSLGAGNNNEQFF
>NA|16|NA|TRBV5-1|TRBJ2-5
TGCGCCAGCAGCCGTTATGGGGGTCAGGTCCAAGAGACCCAGTACTTC
CASSRYGGQVQETQYF
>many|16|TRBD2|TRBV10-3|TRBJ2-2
TGTGCCATCAGGGCGACTAGCGGATCGAACACCGGGGAGCTGTTTTTT
CAIRATSGSNTGELFF
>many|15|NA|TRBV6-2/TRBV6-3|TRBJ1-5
TGTGCCAGCAGCTCCAGACAGGCTAGCAATCAGCCCCAGCATTTT
CASSSRQASNQPQHF
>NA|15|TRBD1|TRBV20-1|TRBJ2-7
TGCAGTGCTCTATCAGGGGGACAGGGGCTGTGGGAGCAGTACTTC
CSALSGGQGLWEQYF
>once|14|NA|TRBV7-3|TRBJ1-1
TGTGCCAGCAGCTTAAACAGTGGGGACACTGAAGCTTTCTTT
CASSLNSGDTEAFF
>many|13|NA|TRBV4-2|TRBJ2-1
TGTGCCAGCAGCCTTGTTACCTACAATGAGCAGTTCTTC
CASSLVTYNEQFF
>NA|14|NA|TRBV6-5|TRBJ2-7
TGTGCCAGCAGTTACGGGCTGGGGCCAGGCGAGCAGTACTTC
CASSYGLGPGEQYF
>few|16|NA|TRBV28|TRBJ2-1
TGTGCCAGCAGTTTACTTCGGGGACTCGGTAACAATGAGCAGTTCTTC
CASSLLRGLGNNEQFF
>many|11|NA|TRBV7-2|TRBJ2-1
TGTGCCAGCAGCTTAGAGGGGAGTCCGTTCTTC
CASSLEGSPFF
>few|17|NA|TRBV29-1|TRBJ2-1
TGCAGCGTTGAAGATTTGGAGGGGCAGAAGAACTACAATGAGCAGTTCTTC
CSVEDLEGQKNYNEQFF
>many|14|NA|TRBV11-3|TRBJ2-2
TGTGCCAGCAGCGCTTACAGGGATAACGGGGAGCTGTTTTTT
CASSAYRDNGELFF
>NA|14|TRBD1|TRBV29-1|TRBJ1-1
TGCAGCGTTTCAGGGGGACAACTGAACACTGAAGCTTTCTTT
CSVSGGQLNTEAFF
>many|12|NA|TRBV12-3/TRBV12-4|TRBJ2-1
TGTGCCAGCAGGTTACAGGGCAATGAGCAGTTCTTC
CASRLQGNEQFF
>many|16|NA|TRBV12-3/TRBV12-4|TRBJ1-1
TGTGCCAGCAGTTTGGGTTTCCTGGGGCGAGGCACTGAAGCTTTCTTT
CASSLGFLGRGTEAFF
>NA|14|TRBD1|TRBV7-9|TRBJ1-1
TGTGCCAGCAGTCCGACTACAGGGGGCTCTGAAGCTTTCTTT
CASSPTTGGSEAFF
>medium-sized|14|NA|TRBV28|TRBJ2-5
TGTGCCAGCTGTCAAGACGGTGGGGCGCAGACCCAGTACTTC
CASCQDGGAQTQYF
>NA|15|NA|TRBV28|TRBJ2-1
TGTGCCAGCAGTGCCCTACAGGGAAACGAAAATGAGCAGTTCTTC
CASSALQGNENEQFF
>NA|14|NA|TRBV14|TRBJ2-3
TGTGCCAGCAGCCATCCTACGGGACGTTATACGCAGTATTTT
CASSHPTGRYTQYF
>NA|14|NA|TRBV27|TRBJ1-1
TGTGCCAGCAGTCTATCCAGTTGGGGCCCTGAAGCTTTCTTT
CASSLSSWGPEAFF
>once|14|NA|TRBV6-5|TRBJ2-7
TGTGCCAGCAGTTACGGGCTTCCAGGGGACGAGCAGTACTTC
CASSYGLPGDEQYF
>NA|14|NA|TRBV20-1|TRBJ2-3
TGCAGTGCGCGTCTCGGGGGTGGCGCAGATACGCAGTATTTT
CSARLGGGADTQYF
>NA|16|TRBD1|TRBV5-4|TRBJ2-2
TGTGCCAGCAGCTACTCCGGGACAGGGCGGACCGGGGAGCTGTTTTTT
CASSYSGTGRTGELFF
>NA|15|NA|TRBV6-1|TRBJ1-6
TGTGCCAGCAGTGAAGGGAGGGGGTATAATTCACCCCTCCACTTT
CASSEGRGYNSPLHF
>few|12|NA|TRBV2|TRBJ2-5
TGTGCCAGCACCGGTCAACAAGAGACCCAGTACTTC
CASTGQQETQYF
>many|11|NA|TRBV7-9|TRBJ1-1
TGTGCCAGCTCCGCGGGCACTGAAGCTTTCTTT
CASSAGTEAFF
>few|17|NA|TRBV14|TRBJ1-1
TGTGCCAGCAGCCAAGATCTAGGACCGATCCTGAACACTGAAGCTTTCTTT
CASSQDLGPILNTEAFF
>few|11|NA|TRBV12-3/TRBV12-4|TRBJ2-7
TGTGCCAGCAGCAGGGACCGAGGGCAGTACTTC
CASSRDRGQYF
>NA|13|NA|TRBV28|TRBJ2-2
TGTGCCAGCAGTTTTGGTCGTGGCGGGGAGCTGTTTTTT
CASSFGRGGELFF